The clone carrying this T cell receptor (beta chain) was observed at least ten times. Its antigen is not identified. From the germline J gene comes the end of the CDR3, since the read stops 3 residues before it. The sample originates from a study of T cell clonality in common variable immunodeficiency. General observations from the study: CVID subjects had higher TCRbeta clonality than healthy controls, most marked in about a third. Common variable immunodeficiency TCR beta sequences reportedly had fewer deletions and N-nucleotide insertions.

Data came from immunoSEQ multiplex PCR; TCRdb stores just in-frame clones and leaves some out. The record shows more than 55,000 clones for this sample, with no singletons present. CDR1 and CDR2 (germline): SGHVS, FNYEAQ. With V trimmed by 2 bases and J by 1 base, 6 bases remained unmatched. The CDR3 length is 16 residues. Sequenced material: peripheral blood mononuclear cells. This sequence joins TRBV7-6 and TRBJ2-7; TRBD2 agrees at 9 bases. The source of this sequence is a person aged 18 to 70 in good health. CDR3 sequence reads: CASSLHGLAGSYEQYF. Incomplete CDR3 DNA: TGTGCCAGCAGCTTACATGGGCTAGCGGGATCCTACGAG.